This TCR beta chain came from a study of control samples from healthy donors and cancer patients. TCRdb's copy holds only in-frame clones and misses some; the assay was immunoSEQ multiplex PCR. Here the sample spans about 120,000 clones, approximately 93% being singletons. The sequence derives from a woman between 18 and 29 years old in good health. Specimen: blood.

Here the CDR3 reads CASSLRVGISPYEQYF. CDR3 bases: TGTGCCAGCAGCTTACGTGTAGGTATTAGCCCCTACGAGCAGTACTTC. This chain connects TRBV7-3 to TRBJ2-7; D is undetermined. This CDR3 spans 16 amino acids. V was clipped by 2 bases and J by 2 bases, with 16 bases between them. Looked up from germline, CDR1 is SGHTA and CDR2 is FQGTGA. The full variable domain, in which reference TRBV7-3 and TRBJ2-7 provide the parts outside the CDR3, is GAGVSQTPSNKVTEKGKYVELRCDPISGHTALYWYRQSLGQGPEFLIYFQGTGAADDSGLPNDRFFAVRPEGSVSTLKIQRTERGDSAVYLCASSLRVGISPYEQYFGPGTRLTVT.